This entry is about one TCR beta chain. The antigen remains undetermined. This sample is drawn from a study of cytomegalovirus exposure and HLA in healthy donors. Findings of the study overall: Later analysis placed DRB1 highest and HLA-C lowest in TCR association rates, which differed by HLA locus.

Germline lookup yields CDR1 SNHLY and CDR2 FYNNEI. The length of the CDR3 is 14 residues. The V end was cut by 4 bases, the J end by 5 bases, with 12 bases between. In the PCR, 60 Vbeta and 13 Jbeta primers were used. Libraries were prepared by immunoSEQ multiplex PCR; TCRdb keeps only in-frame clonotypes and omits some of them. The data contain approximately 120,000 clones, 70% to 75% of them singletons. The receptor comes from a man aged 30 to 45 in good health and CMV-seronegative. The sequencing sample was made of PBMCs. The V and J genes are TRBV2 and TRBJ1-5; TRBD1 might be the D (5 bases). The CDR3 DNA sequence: TGTGCCAGCAGTGCGACAGCGACGGATCAGCCCCAGCATTTT. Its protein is CASSATATDQPQHF.